This TCR beta chain was found in a study of T cell responses to AZD1222 COVID-19 vaccine. Turning to the study itself: Pooling was applied to second doses at about 4 or about 12 weeks.

The study, taken as a whole, reports: The study found Spike-specific TCR breadth and depth rose after two AZD1222 doses.

Remarks on this clone: What it binds is not known.

Sequencing used immunoSEQ multiplex PCR; TCRdb keeps in-frame clones, though not all of them. The sample has 100,000 to 150,000 clones, about 89% seen once. Trimming cost V 5 bases and J 2 bases, with 9 bases left between them. The CDR3 loop spans 13 amino acids. Germline loops: CDR1 SGDLS, CDR2 YYNGEE. This sequence was found in an adult in good health. The sample was peripheral blood, taken on day 0 of AZD1222 vaccination. The chain has TRBV9 and TRBJ2-3; either TRBD1 or TRBD2 may supply D (5 bases each). The CDR3 here is CASSSGTTDTQYF. The CDR3 bases are TGTGCCAGCAGTTCCGGGACCACAGATACGCAGTATTTT.